This T cell receptor (beta chain) derives from a study of a mutant IDH1 vaccine in newly diagnosed glioma. The wider study: Eight vaccinations went to patients in weeks 1, 3, 5, 7, 11, 15, 19, 23. Radiotherapy alone preceded vaccination by 4-6 weeks; alternatively, vaccination started with temozolomide cycles. Treated patients were approximately 62% male, about 38% female, mean age 40.4 years. Therapy received beforehand was radiotherapy, temozolomide, or both, with most patients given both.

Comment on this clone: Antigen: not known.

Generated by immunoSEQ multiplex PCR, the TCRdb table keeps only in-frame clones and is missing some. The table lists 43,000 or so clones, about 88% of them singletons. Germline CDR1 reads MNHEY; CDR2 reads SVGAGI. The CDR3 runs 11 residues. Trimming stripped 7 bases from V and 7 bases from J, with 10 bases between. The time point is: week 23, last vaccination. All doses held 300 ug of mutant IDH1 20-mer peptide, with topical imiquimod. The receptor comes from a young woman with glioma. Some clones in this sample may be carry-over from other donors' samples. J is TRBJ1-2 and V is TRBV6-5; D is possibly TRBD1 (5 bases). The material sequenced was PBMCs, taken from a glioma patient whose treatment included an IDH1 peptide vaccine. As DNA, the CDR3 is TGTGCCAGCACCAACGGGGCTGGCTACACCTTC. This gives the protein CASTNGAGYTF.